The 25 T cell receptor beta chains in this list originate from one sample, sequenced in a study of T cell changes during pregnancy in multiple sclerosis. Method: immunoSEQ multiplex PCR; TCRdb's copy keeps in-frame clones and lacks some. Among about 81,000 clones listed, over 90% were seen once. The specimen was peripheral blood, collected in the third trimester of pregnancy. The receptors here all came from a female donor with multiple sclerosis, enrolled in a pregnancy study.

The chain combines TRBV10-3 with TRBJ2-7; 13 bases align to TRBD2. The length of the CDR3 is 16 residues. The ends lost 3 bases at V and 4 bases at J; junction bases unmatched: 6. Germline V gene data show CDR1 as ENHRY and CDR2 as SYGVKD. CDR3: CAISDRRLAGGYEQYF. DNA for the CDR3: TGTGCCATCAGTGATCGCCGACTAGCGGGGGGATACGAGCAGTACTTC.

CDR3 DNA: TGCGCCAGCAGCCAAGGGTGGGGGGGACCCACAGATACGCAGTATTTT. It encodes CASSQGWGGPTDTQYF. J is TRBJ2-3 and V is TRBV4-1, with 7 bases matching TRBD2. The germline V gene has CDR1 MGHRA and CDR2 YSYEKL. V lost 1 base and J lost 2; bases outside the gene matches: 6. This CDR3 contains 16 residues.

V usage is TRBV7-6 and J usage is TRBJ1-2; 7 nucleotides align to TRBD1. The CDR3 is 18 residues long. The trim removed 2 bases at V and 3 bases at J, leaving 15 bases unmatched. CDR1 is SGHVS, CDR2 FNYEAQ, per germline. This CDR3 reads CASSLPRDRTSNHYGYTF. In DNA form, the CDR3 reads TGTGCCAGCAGCTTACCGCGGGACAGAACCTCTAATCACTATGGCTACACCTTC.

V and J are TRBV5-1 and TRBJ2-3, with a tentative D call TRBD1 (5 bases). V lost 6 bases and J 2 bases, leaving 10 bases between the germline ends. The length of the CDR3 is 13 residues. The germline CDR1 and CDR2 sequences are SGHRS and YFSETQ. CDR3 in amino acids: CASMGLSTDTQYF. CDR3 nucleotide sequence: TGCGCCAGCATGGGGCTTTCCACAGATACGCAGTATTTT. The full variable domain, completed using reference TRBV5-1 and TRBJ2-3, is KAGVTQTPRYLIKTRGQQVTLSCSPISGHRSVSWYQQTPGQGLQFLFEYFSETQRNKGNFPGRFSGRQFSNSRSEMNVSTLELGDSALYLCASMGLSTDTQYFGPGTRLTVL.

The chain is built from TRBV6-6 and TRBJ2-1; possible D gene TRBD1, 5 bases. V gave up 4 bases and J gave up 7 bases, with 11 bases separating them. This CDR3 region has 13 residues. The germline CDR1 and CDR2 sequences are MNHNY and SVGAGI (reference sequence). DNA of the CDR3: TGTGCCAGCAGTTCCGAACCAGGGAATGAGCAGTTCTTC. The encoded protein is CASSSEPGNEQFF.

In nucleotides, the CDR3 is TGCGCCAGCAGCCGAGGGACAGGGGTTTTTGTAAACGACAATGAGCAGTTCTTC. Protein product: CASSRGTGVFVNDNEQFF. The rearrangement uses TRBV4-1 and TRBJ2-1; TRBD1 matches 10 bases. The germline gives CDR1 MGHRA, CDR2 YSYEKL. This CDR3 comprises 18 residues. V shed 4 bases and J 5 bases; nucleotides not matched to a gene: 14.

The CDR3 reads CASSPQRFANYGYTF. The CDR3 DNA sequence: TGTGCCAGCTCACCACAGCGCTTTGCTAACTATGGCTACACCTTC. The gene calls are TRBV18 and TRBJ1-2, with D unclear. CDR1 KGHSH and CDR2 LQKENI come from the germline V gene. The CDR3 has 15 amino acids. The germline V and J ends were trimmed by 1 base and 0 bases, with 9 bases remaining between them.

V usage is TRBV19 and J usage is TRBJ1-1, with D perhaps TRBD1 (6 bases). The V and J ends lost 5 bases and 5 bases respectively, with 18 bases between them. The CDR3 runs to 15 residues. CDR1 is LNHDA, CDR2 SQIVND, per germline (reference sequence). CDR3 DNA sequence: TGTGCCAGTAGTTCAGGGGCCCGGGGGGGGACTGAAGCTTTCTTT. The encoded protein is CASSSGARGGTEAFF.

The chain uses TRBV6-1 and TRBJ2-1; D might be TRBD2 (5 bases). This CDR3 is 15 amino acids long. Germline lookup yields CDR1 MNHNS and CDR2 SASEGT. The V gene lost 5 bases and the J gene lost 8 bases, with 19 bases spanning the gap. CDR3 coding DNA: TGTGCCAGCAGTCTCCGGGGTCCCAGCTCCGATGAGCAGTTCTTC. Translated: CASSLRGPSSDEQFF.

The chain combines TRBV29-1 with TRBJ2-3, with TRBD2 matching over 14 bases. This CDR3 region has 17 residues. Germline CDR1 and CDR2: SQVTM and ANQGSEA. J lost 5 bases, V lost 6 bases, and 13 bases had no gene match. The CDR3 sequence is CSVDGLAGGQGGDTQYF. The DNA of the CDR3 is TGCAGCGTCGACGGACTAGCGGGGGGCCAGGGGGGAGATACGCAGTATTTT.

The V gene is TRBV29-1, the J gene TRBJ2-7; 9 bases map to TRBD2. CDR1 is SQVTM, CDR2 ANQGSEA, per germline. V dropped 6 bases and J dropped 2; count of bases not matched to a gene: 5. The CDR3 has 13 residues. CDR3 amino acids: CSVLAGDAYEQYF. CDR3 nucleotides: TGCAGCGTCTTAGCGGGGGACGCCTACGAGCAGTACTTC.

V is TRBV10-3 and J is TRBJ1-2, with D possibly TRBD1 on 5 matching bases. The germline V gene encodes CDR1 ENHRY and CDR2 SYGVKD. V was shortened by 11 bases and J by 6 bases, with 19 bases between the two germline ends. CDR3 length equals 13 residues. In nucleotides, the CDR3 is TGTGCCGGTTACACGGGGGGGGAACATGGCTACACCTTC. Amino acids: CAGYTGGEHGYTF.

The chain recombines TRBV19 with TRBJ1-1; no clear D gene. The V gene's germline CDR1 is LNHDA and CDR2 SQIVND (reference sequence). V was cut by 1 base and J by 2 bases, with 11 bases left in between. The CDR3 has 15 amino acids. CDR3 in amino acids: CASSIVPGANTEAFF. The CDR3 nucleotides are TGTGCCAGTAGTATAGTACCGGGAGCAAACACTGAAGCTTTCTTT.

The chain joins TRBV25-1 to TRBJ1-4, with D possibly TRBD1 on 6 matching bases. CDR3 length equals 16 residues. Trimming took 0 bases from V and 3 from J, leaving 11 bases between them. The germline V gene has CDR1 MGHDK and CDR2 SYGVNS. CDR3 DNA: TGTGCCAGCAGTGAATATTTCAGGACAGCTAATGAAAAACTGTTTTTT. This encodes CASSEYFRTANEKLFF.

The V gene is TRBV7-3, the J gene TRBJ1-6, with 8 bases fitting TRBD1. This CDR3 has 13 amino acids. CDR1 is SGHTA and CDR2 is FQGTGA in the germline V gene. The ends lost 8 bases at V and 10 bases at J; junction bases unmatched: 7. The CDR3 bases are TGTGCCAGCGGCGAGACAGGGGACTCACCCCTCCACTTT. Translating gives CASGETGDSPLHF.

The chain links TRBV6-5 to TRBJ2-5; D is possibly TRBD1 (5 bases). CDR3 length: 11 amino acids. CDR1 and CDR2 from the germline V gene are MNHEY and SVGAGI. Trimming cost V 7 bases and J 7 bases, with 10 bases left between them. The chain's CDR3 is CASTLGVTQYF. As DNA, the CDR3 is TGTGCCAGCACCCTAGGGGTGACCCAGTACTTC.

The chain joins TRBV10-3 to TRBJ2-5, with a possible D match to TRBD2 (7 bases). CDR1 and CDR2 from the germline V gene are ENHRY and SYGVKD. The CDR3 runs to 15 residues. The V end lost 8 bases, the J end lost 2 bases, and 18 bases lay between the germline ends. The CDR3 region is CAIPGAGGQQETQYF. CDR3 in DNA: TGTGCCATCCCTGGGGCCGGGGGGCAACAAGAGACCCAGTACTTC.

The chain uses TRBV5-6 and TRBJ2-7; 9 bases fit TRBD1. Germline CDR1 reads SGHDT; CDR2 reads YYEEEE. The J segment lost 6 bases and the V segment lost 4 bases, leaving 11 bases of the junction unmatched. The CDR3 contains 15 residues. The CDR3 here is CASSPRQGVYREQYF. The CDR3 DNA follows: TGTGCCAGCAGCCCCCGACAGGGGGTTTATCGCGAGCAGTACTTC.

The table lists this clone with a few counts. The chain couples TRBV19 to TRBJ1-6; a possible D gene is TRBD1 (5 bases). Trimming left V 3 bases short and J 7 bases short, with 13 bases between. CDR1 is LNHDA and CDR2 is SQIVND in the germline V gene (reference sequence). CDR3 size: 15 residues. The CDR3 sequence is CASSMQGFENSPLHF. The CDR3 bases are TGTGCCAGTAGTATGCAGGGTTTCGAGAATTCACCCCTCCACTTT.

The rearrangement uses TRBV5-4 and TRBJ1-4, with D possibly matching TRBD1 (6 bases). Germline CDR1 SGHNT, CDR2 YYREEE (reference sequence). Trimming cost V 5 bases and J 3 bases, with 14 bases left between them. This CDR3 region has 15 residues. The CDR3 here is CASSGRGEANEKLFF. The CDR3 nucleotides are TGTGCCAGCAGTGGCAGGGGTGAGGCTAATGAAAAACTGTTTTTT. The full variable domain, its missing parts supplied by reference TRBV5-4 and TRBJ1-4, is ETGVTQSPTHLIKTRGQQVTLRCSSQSGHNTVSWYQQALGQGPQFIFQYYREEENGRGNFPPRFSGLQFPNYSSELNVNALELDDSALYLCASSGRGEANEKLFFGSGTQLSVL.

The rearrangement links TRBV7-3 to TRBJ2-1; 7 nucleotides align to TRBD1. Trimming removed 3 bases from V and 6 bases from J; junction bases left unmatched: 2. Germline CDR1 reads SGHTA; CDR2 reads FQGTGA. This CDR3 comprises 13 residues. The CDR3 reads CASSLTGSNEQFF. As DNA, the CDR3 is TGTGCCAGCAGCTTGACAGGGAGCAATGAGCAGTTCTTC.

This chain connects TRBV11-2 to TRBJ2-7; 8 bases are shared with TRBD1. With V trimmed by 1 base and J by 6 bases, 5 bases remained unmatched. CDR3 length: 14 residues. Germline CDR1 reads SGHAT; CDR2 reads FQNNGV. CDR3 loop: CASSLGTGLPEQYF. For the CDR3, the DNA is TGTGCCAGCAGCTTAGGGACAGGGTTGCCCGAGCAGTACTTC.

The chain joins TRBV5-5 to TRBJ1-3; TRBD1 might be the D (6 bases). CDR3 length: 16 residues. CDR1 and CDR2 (germline): SGHKS, YYEKEE (reference sequence). The V end was cut by 2 bases, the J end by 1 base, with 13 bases between. CDR3 residues: CASSLSQGLSGNTIYF. Written as DNA, the CDR3 is TGTGCCAGCAGCTTATCCCAGGGGCTGTCTGGAAACACCATATATTTT. The variable domain in full, completed from reference TRBV5-5 and TRBJ1-3, reads DAGVTQSPTHLIKTRGQQVTLRCSPISGHKSVSWYQQVLGQGPQFIFQYYEKEERGRGNFPDRFSARQFPNYSSELNVNALLLGDSALYLCASSLSQGLSGNTIYFGEGSWLTVV.

This clone appeared a single time. The chain has TRBV25-1 and TRBJ2-1; TRBD2 might be the D (6 bases). The CDR3 is 13 amino acids. With 9 bases removed from V and 0 bases from J, the gap between germline ends came to 9 bases. Germline assignment: CDR1 MGHDK and CDR2 SYGVNS. The CDR3 loop is CASGRSSYNEQFF. The CDR3 region has the DNA TGTGCCAGTGGGAGGAGCTCCTACAATGAGCAGTTCTTC.

This chain uses TRBV5-8 with TRBJ2-7; 7 bases match TRBD1. V shed 0 bases and J 6 bases; nucleotides not matched to a gene: 6. The CDR3 spans 14 residues. CDR1 and CDR2 (germline): SGHTS, YDEGEE. The CDR3 DNA reads TGTGCCAGCAGCTTGGGACAGGGTATCCTCGAGCAGTACTTC. It codes for CASSLGQGILEQYF.